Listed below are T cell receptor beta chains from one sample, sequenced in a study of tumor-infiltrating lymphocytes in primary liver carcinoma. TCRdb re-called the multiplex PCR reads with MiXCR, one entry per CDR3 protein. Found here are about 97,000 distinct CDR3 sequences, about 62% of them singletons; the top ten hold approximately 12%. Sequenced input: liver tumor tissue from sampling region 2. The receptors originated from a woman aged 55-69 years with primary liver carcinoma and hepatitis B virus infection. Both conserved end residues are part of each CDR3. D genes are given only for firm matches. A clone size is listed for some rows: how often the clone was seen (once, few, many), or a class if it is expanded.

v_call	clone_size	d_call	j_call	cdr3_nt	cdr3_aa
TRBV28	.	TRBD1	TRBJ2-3	TGTGCCAGCAGGGACAGGGCTGGCATAGATGCGCAGTATTTT	CASRDRAGIDAQYF
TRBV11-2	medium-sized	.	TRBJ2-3	TGTGCCAGCAGCTCGCCCGGCGGACCCACAGATACGCAGTATTTT	CASSSPGGPTDTQYF
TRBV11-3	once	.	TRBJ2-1	TGTGCCAGCAGCTTAGGGTTCGGCGAGCTTTCCTACATTGTGCAGTTCTTC	CASSLGFGELSYIVQFF
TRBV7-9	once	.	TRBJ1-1	TGTACCAGCAGCCGCGCGCGGCGAAGGGAAACGTCGAACACTGAAGCTTACTTT	CTSSRARRRETSNTEAYF
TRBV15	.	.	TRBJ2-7	TGTGCCACCAGTAGAGTTATAACGGGAGTCGACGAGCAGTACTTC	CATSRVITGVDEQYF
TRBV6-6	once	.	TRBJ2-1	TGTGCCAGCAGTTACGGGAACGTCGGACCCAATTTCTTC	CASSYGNVGPNFF
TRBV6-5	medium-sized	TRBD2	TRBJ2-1	TGTGCCAGCAGTTACGGGCGGGAGGGGAATGAGCAGTTCTTC	CASSYGREGNEQFF
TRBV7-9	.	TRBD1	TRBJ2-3	TGTGCCAGCAGCGCCCTACAGGGGGCAGATACGCAGTATTTT	CASSALQGADTQYF
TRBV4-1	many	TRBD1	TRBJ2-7	TGCGCCAGCAGCCAAGTATTAACAGGGGGAGGTGACTACGAGCAGTACTTC	CASSQVLTGGGDYEQYF
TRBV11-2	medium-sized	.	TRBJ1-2	TGTGCCAGCAGCCCAGTTCGAGGTGCGGGAGGAAGGTATGGCTACACCTTC	CASSPVRGAGGRYGYTF
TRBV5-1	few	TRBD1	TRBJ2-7	TGCGCCAGCGCCCCGGGACAGGAGGCCTACGAGCAGTACTTC	CASAPGQEAYEQYF
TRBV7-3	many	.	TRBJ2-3	TGTGCCAGCAGCTTAAACCAGGGCCCCTTAAATACGCAGTATTTT	CASSLNQGPLNTQYF
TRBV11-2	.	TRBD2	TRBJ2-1	TGTGTCAGCAGCAGGAGACTAGCGGGAGGGCCGGTGAATGAGCAGTTCTTT	CVSSRRLAGGPVNEQFF
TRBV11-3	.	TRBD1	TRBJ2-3	TGTGCCAGTAGCCTCGGGACAGGGTTCACAGATACGCAATATTTT	CASSLGTGFTDTQYF
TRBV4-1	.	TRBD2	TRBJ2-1	TGCGCCAGCAGCCAAATTAGCGGGAGGTACTATGAGCAGTTCTTC	CASSQISGRYYEQFF
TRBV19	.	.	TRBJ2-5	TGTGCCAGTACCATCGATGGAGAGACCCAGCACTTC	CASTIDGETQHF
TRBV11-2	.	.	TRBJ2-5	TGTGCCAGCAACCTTCCTCAGATCAGGGAGGCCCAGTGCTTC	CASNLPQIREAQCF
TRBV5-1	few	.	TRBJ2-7	TGCGCCAGCAGCAAAGGACATGGGGATAACGAGCAGTACTTC	CASSKGHGDNEQYF
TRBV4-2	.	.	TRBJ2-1	TGTGCAAGCAGCCAAGATAGGATTAGCCGCAATGAGCAGTTCTTC	CASSQDRISRNEQFF
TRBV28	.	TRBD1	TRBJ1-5	TGTGCCGTCACGGGGACAGACCGCAATCAGCCCCAGCATTTT	CAVTGTDRNQPQHF
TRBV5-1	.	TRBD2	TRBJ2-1	TGCGCCAGCAGCTGGGGGGCTAGCGGGAGGTGGAGGGGTAACAATGAGCAGTTCTTC	CASSWGASGRWRGNNEQFF
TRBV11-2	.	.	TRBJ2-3	TGTGCTAGCAGCTTAGTAATGGGGGGAAGGAGCACAGATACGCAGTATTTT	CASSLVMGGRSTDTQYF
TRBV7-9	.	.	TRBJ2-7	TGTGCCAGCAGCTTCTACCCGGGAGACTACGAGCAGTACTTC	CASSFYPGDYEQYF
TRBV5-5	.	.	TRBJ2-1	TGTGCCAGCAGCTTGCGCGGGCCTGAAACCAATCAGCAGTTCTTC	CASSLRGPETNQQFF
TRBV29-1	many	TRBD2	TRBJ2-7	TGCAGCGTCGTACTAGCGGGAGCTCCCTACGAGCAGTACTTC	CSVVLAGAPYEQYF
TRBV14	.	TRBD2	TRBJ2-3	TGTGCCAGCAGCTCTATAGCGGGAGGGCCGAGAGATACGCAGTATTTT	CASSSIAGGPRDTQYF
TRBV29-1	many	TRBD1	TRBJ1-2	TGCAGCGTTGACAAAGAGAAGGCAGGGGGTTCCTATGGCTACACCTTC	CSVDKEKAGGSYGYTF
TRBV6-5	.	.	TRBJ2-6	TGTGCCAGCAACCGGGACTCCCCTTTAGGTGGGGCCAACGTCCTGGCTTTC	CASNRDSPLGGANVLAF
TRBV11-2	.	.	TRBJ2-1	TGTGCTAGCAGCTTAGGTCTGGTAGCAGGAGGGCCGAAAGAGCAGTTCTTC	CASSLGLVAGGPKEQFF
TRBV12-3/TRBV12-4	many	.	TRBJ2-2	TGTGCCAGCAGCGGGGAAGTGGGCACCGGGGAGCTGTTTTTT	CASSGEVGTGELFF
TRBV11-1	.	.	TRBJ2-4	TGTGCCAGTAGCTTAACCGCGGGTCAAAAAGACATTCAGTACTTC	CASSLTAGQKDIQYF
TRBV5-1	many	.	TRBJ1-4	TGCGCCAGCAGCTTGGAGGGGAATGAAAAACTGTTTTTT	CASSLEGNEKLFF
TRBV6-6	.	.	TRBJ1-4	TGTGCCGCAGGGTTGACAACCAATGAAAAACTGTCTTTT	CAAGLTTNEKLSF
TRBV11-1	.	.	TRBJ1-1	TGTGCCAGAAACTCCGGCAGGGGAGGAACTGAAGCTATCTTT	CARNSGRGGTEAIF
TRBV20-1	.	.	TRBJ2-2	TGCAGTGCTAGAAGGCCGGGACCGGGGAACACCGGGGAGCTGTTTTTT	CSARRPGPGNTGELFF
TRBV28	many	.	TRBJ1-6	TGTGCCAGCAGTGTCCGGGACCCGGAAGATTCACCCCTCCACTTT	CASSVRDPEDSPLHF
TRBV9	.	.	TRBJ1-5	TGTGCCAGCAGCGTAGGAGGGGCGCGGGGTCAGCCCCAGCATTTT	CASSVGGARGQPQHF
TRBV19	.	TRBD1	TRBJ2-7	TGTGCCAGTAGCCGGGACAGAGCCTACGAGCAGTACTTC	CASSRDRAYEQYF
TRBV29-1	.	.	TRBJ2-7	TGCAGCGTTGTGGGGGGGCTAGCGGACGAGCAGTATTTC	CSVVGGLADEQYF
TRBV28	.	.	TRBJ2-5	TGTGTCAATAGTCCTGGGTCTCAAGAGACCCAGTACTTC	CVNSPGSQETQYF
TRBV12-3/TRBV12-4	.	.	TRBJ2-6	TGTGCCAGCTGTTTTCAACGAATCAACGTCCTGAGTTTC	CASCFQRINVLSF
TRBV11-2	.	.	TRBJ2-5	TGTGCTAGCAGCCGCCGGTGGACAGACCTGTGCGAGACCCAGTACTTC	CASSRRWTDLCETQYF
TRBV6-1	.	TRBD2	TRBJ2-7	TGTGCCAGCAGTGAATCAGCCGGGACTAGCAATGAGCGGTACTTC	CASSESAGTSNERYF
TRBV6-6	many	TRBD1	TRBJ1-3	TGTGCCAGCGGGAGACAGGGTTCCTCTGGAAACACCATATATTTT	CASGRQGSSGNTIYF
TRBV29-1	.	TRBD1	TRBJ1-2	TGCAGCGTTGAAGATCAAGGAGACAGGGGGCTACGCGGCTACACCTTC	CSVEDQGDRGLRGYTF
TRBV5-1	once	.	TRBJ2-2	TGCGCCAGCAGCTTGTGTATGGGGGGAGAGACCGGGGAACTGTTTTTT	CASSLCMGGETGELFF
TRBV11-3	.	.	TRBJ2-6	TGTGCCAGCAGCTCTGGAGGGGCGGGCGGGGCCAACGTCCTGACTTTC	CASSSGGAGGANVLTF
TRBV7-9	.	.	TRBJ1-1	TGTGCTAGCAGGTCGACAGAGTCCGAGACTGAAGCTTTCTTT	CASRSTESETEAFF
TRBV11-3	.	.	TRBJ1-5	TGTGGTAGCAGCTTAGGAGGCAATCAGCCCCAGCATTTT	CGSSLGGNQPQHF